Presented here are 7 T cell receptor beta chains from one specimen sequenced in a study of T cells after posttransplantation cyclophosphamide (dated by TCRdb to the mid-2010s). The control cohort was eleven to twelve patients given myeloablative marrow transplants with methotrexate plus a calcineurin inhibitor, sampled 1 year after transplant. The library came from the immunoSEQ multiplex PCR assay. TCRdb took over this immuneACCESS table, retaining in-frame rearrangements with V and J assigned. Such tables are incomplete; in checked studies, under half of the missing clones stem from an unresolved V gene, and the remainder is unexplained. Recorded for this sample are about 16,000 clones; 85% of them occurred a single time. Clones ranked in the top ten supply about 26% of the sample. The sequenced sample was PBMCs, obtained after allogeneic stem cell transplant with calcineurin inhibitor and methotrexate. Receptors were obtained from a female patient aged 18-30 years who received an allogeneic stem cell transplant from an unrelated donor, was CMV-positive, and had acute and chronic GVHD. After a transplant, some of the T cells may come from the graft donor.

This rearrangement joins TRBV5-6 to TRBJ2-7; 7 bases match TRBD2. The V gene's germline CDR1 is SGHDT and CDR2 YYEEEE. V lost 4 bases to trimming and J lost 3 bases; unmatched junction nucleotides: 13. CDR3 length equals 16 residues. CDR3 protein: CASSRTRGFEVYEQYF. The CDR3 DNA sequence: TGTGCCAGCAGCCGGACTAGAGGGTTTGAAGTCTACGAGCAGTACTTC.

The rearrangement joins TRBV10-3 to TRBJ2-6, with 9 nucleotides matching TRBD1. Trimming cost V 6 bases and J 2 bases; bases outside gene matches: 2. The CDR3 is made up of 15 amino acids. CDR1 ENHRY and CDR2 SYGVKD come from the germline V gene. The CDR3 bases are TGTGCCATCAGACAGGGGGCCCCTGGGGCCAACGTCCTGACTTTC. It codes for CAIRQGAPGANVLTF.

This sequence joins TRBV25-1 and TRBJ2-7, with D perhaps TRBD2 (6 bases). CDR3 length: 17 residues. The germline gives CDR1 MGHDK, CDR2 SYGVNS. V was cut by 3 bases and J by 3 bases, with 21 bases left in between. CDR3 DNA sequence: TGTGCCAGCAGTGAGGAGGGGAGAAGGACGGTCTACTACGAGCAGTACTTC. Its translation is CASSEEGRRTVYYEQYF.

The chain joins TRBV9 to TRBJ2-5, with 8 bases aligning to TRBD2. V lost 0 bases, J lost 5 bases, and 12 bases stayed unmatched. Per germline, CDR1 SGDLS and CDR2 YYNGEE. This CDR3 comprises 17 residues. In DNA form, the CDR3 reads TGTGCCAGCAGCGTAGACCCCCCGGGGGGGACGCGGGAGACCCAGTACTTC. Encoded protein: CASSVDPPGGTRETQYF.

V is TRBV6-5 and J is TRBJ1-2; TRBD1 aligns across 8 bases. Germline CDR1 and CDR2: MNHEY and SVGAGI. V dropped 5 bases and J dropped 4; count of bases not matched to a gene: 3. The CDR3 contains 13 residues. The CDR3 DNA sequence: TGTGCCAGCAGTGCCGGACAGGGCTATGGCTACACCTTC. As protein: CASSAGQGYGYTF.

The rearrangement joins TRBV27 to TRBJ2-3; 10 bases are a match to TRBD2. The junction had 8 bases not matched to a gene; V was cut back by 6 bases and J by 2 bases. This CDR3 has 16 amino acids. Germline assignment: CDR1 MNHEY and CDR2 SMNVEV (reference sequence). CDR3 loop: CASSPSTSGNTDTQYF. The CDR3 DNA reads TGTGCCAGCAGCCCCAGCACTAGCGGGAACACAGATACGCAGTATTTT.

V is TRBV7-6 and J is TRBJ2-2; 7 bases agree with TRBD2. Trimming at V came to 3 bases and at J to 4 bases, leaving 5 bases not matched to a gene. Germline V CDR1 and CDR2: SGHVS, FNYEAQ. The CDR3 covers 15 residues. The CDR3 DNA sequence: TGTGCCAGCAGCTTTAGGACTAGTGCCACCGGGGAGCTGTTTTTT. It translates to CASSFRTSATGELFF.